The present T cell receptor beta chain was sequenced within a study of T cell therapy after organ transplantation. Across the whole study: T cells were expanded two to three weeks with 30 CMV class I/II epitopes.

Clones were sequenced by immunoSEQ multiplex PCR, and TCRdb holds only the in-frame ones, with some missing. The sample carries some 47,000 clones, around 93% recorded once. Trimming took off 3 bases at V and 7 bases at J, with 13 bases between the two ends. This CDR3 is 14 amino acids long. Per germline, CDR1 SGHRS and CDR2 YFSETQ. Study-level results: Concurrent antirejection and antiviral drugs remain unassessed confounders.

A word on this clone: Its target is unknown.

These patients had received solid-organ transplants and had drug-resistant or recurrent cytomegalovirus. This clonotype was obtained from a human patient who had received a solid organ transplant and had CMV disease. The sequencing used CD8+ T cells from blood, collected before autologous CMV-specific T cell therapy. The V and J genes are TRBV5-1 and TRBJ1-4, with TRBD1 as a possible D gene (6 bases). CDR3 sequence: CASSSTGWAEKLFF. The CDR3 DNA follows: TGCGCCAGCAGCTCTACAGGGTGGGCTGAAAAACTGTTTTTT. Variable domain in full (rest from reference TRBV5-1 and TRBJ1-4): KAGVTQTPRYLIKTRGQQVTLSCSPISGHRSVSWYQQTPGQGLQFLFEYFSETQRNKGNFPGRFSGRQFSNSRSEMNVSTLELGDSALYLCASSSTGWAEKLFFGSGTQLSVL.